The clone carrying this T cell receptor (beta chain) was counted a few times. Time point given: sample taken at primary tumor resection. Whole RNA obtained from tumor, nontumor lung or frozen PBMC underwent sequencing without sorting. TCRdb used MiXCR to reprocess the 5' RACE reads, holding one entry per CDR3 protein. Of tens of thousands of distinct CDR3 sequences detected, roughly 12% appear once; the ten largest clones hold about two fifths. This sample stems from a study of spatial heterogeneity in lung cancer. The germline CDR1 and CDR2 sequences are DFQATT and SNEGSKA (reference sequence). Deletions cut 5 bases from V and 5 bases from J, with 24 bases between. This CDR3 spans 16 amino acids.

This sequence originates from a male donor with early-stage non-small cell lung cancer. The sequences come from PBMCs, collected at surgery. The chain joins TRBV20-1 to TRBJ1-1, with a tentative D call TRBD1 (5 bases). Here the CDR3 DNA reads TGCAGTGCTGGTGCGAGGGACCGAGACGTAAGGACTGAAGCTTTCTTT. Its protein product is CSAGARDRDVRTEAFF.